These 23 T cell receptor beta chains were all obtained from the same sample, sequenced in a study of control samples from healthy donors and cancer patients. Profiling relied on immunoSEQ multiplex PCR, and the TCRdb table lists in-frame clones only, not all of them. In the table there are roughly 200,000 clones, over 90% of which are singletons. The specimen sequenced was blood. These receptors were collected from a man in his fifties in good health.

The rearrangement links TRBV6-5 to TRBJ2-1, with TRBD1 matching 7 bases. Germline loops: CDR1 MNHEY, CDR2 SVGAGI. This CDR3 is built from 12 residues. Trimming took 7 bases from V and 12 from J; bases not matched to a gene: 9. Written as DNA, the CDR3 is TGTGCCAGCACATTGGACAGGTACGGGCAGTTCTTC. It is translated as CASTLDRYGQFF.

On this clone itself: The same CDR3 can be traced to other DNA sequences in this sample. CDR3 nucleotide sequence: TGTGCCAGCAGCTTAGGGGACAGAGGAGTTGCAGATACGCAGTATTTT. Translating gives CASSLGDRGVADTQYF. The chain recombines TRBV11-2 with TRBJ2-3; TRBD1 aligns across 7 bases. V dropped 1 base and J dropped 4; count of bases not matched to a gene: 8. Germline assignment: CDR1 SGHAT and CDR2 FQNNGV. This CDR3 is 16 amino acids long. The full variable domain, completed using reference TRBV11-2 and TRBJ2-3, is EAGVAQSPRYKIIEKRQSVAFWCNPISGHATLYWYQQILGQGPKLLIQFQNNGVVDDSQLPKDRFSAERLKGVDSTLKIQPAKLEDSAVYLCASSLGDRGVADTQYFGPGTRLTVL.

The CDR3 here is CASSPHSGAAGTGELFF. The CDR3 nucleotides are TGTGCCAGCAGCCCCCATAGCGGGGCCGCGGGCACCGGGGAGCTGTTTTTT. The genes are TRBV7-2 and TRBJ2-2; 8 bases align to TRBD2. The CDR3 runs 17 residues. Germline lookup yields CDR1 SGHTA and CDR2 FQGNSA. The trim removed 5 bases at V and 4 bases at J, leaving 12 bases unmatched.

CDR3 loop: CASSQKAGNFLGYTF. CDR3 sequence (DNA): TGTGCCAGCAGCCAAAAGGCAGGGAACTTCCTTGGCTACACCTTC. V gene TRBV3-1 (or the pseudogene TRBV3-2) combines with J gene TRBJ1-2; TRBD1 might be the D (5 bases). CDR1 is LGHDT, CDR2 YNNKEL, per germline (reference sequence). V dropped 2 bases and J dropped 7 bases, with 17 bases sitting between them. This CDR3 region has 15 residues.

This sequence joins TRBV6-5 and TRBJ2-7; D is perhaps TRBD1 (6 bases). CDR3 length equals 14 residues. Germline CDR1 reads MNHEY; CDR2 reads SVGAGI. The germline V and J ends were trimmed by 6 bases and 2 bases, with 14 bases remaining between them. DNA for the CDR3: TGTGCCAGCAGCCCCCGGACAGCCACCTACGAGCAGTACGTC. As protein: CASSPRTATYEQYV.

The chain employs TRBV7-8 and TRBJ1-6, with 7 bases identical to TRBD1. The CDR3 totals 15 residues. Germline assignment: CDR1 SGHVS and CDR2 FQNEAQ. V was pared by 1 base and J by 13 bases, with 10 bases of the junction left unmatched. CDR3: CASSLGPGQQYPLHF. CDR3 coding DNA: TGTGCCAGCAGCTTAGGCCCGGGACAGCAATATCCCCTCCACTTT.

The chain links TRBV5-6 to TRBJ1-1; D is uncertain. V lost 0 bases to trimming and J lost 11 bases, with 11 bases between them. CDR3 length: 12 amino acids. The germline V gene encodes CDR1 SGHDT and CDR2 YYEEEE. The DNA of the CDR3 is TGTGCCAGCAGCTTGGCTGTAGGGATCGCTTTCTTT. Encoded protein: CASSLAVGIAFF.

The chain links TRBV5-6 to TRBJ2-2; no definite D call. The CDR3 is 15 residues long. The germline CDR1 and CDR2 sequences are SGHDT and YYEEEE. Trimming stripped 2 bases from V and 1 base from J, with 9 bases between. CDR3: CASSLLQRNTGELFF. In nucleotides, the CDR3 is TGTGCCAGCAGCTTATTACAGCGGAACACCGGGGAGCTGTTTTTT.

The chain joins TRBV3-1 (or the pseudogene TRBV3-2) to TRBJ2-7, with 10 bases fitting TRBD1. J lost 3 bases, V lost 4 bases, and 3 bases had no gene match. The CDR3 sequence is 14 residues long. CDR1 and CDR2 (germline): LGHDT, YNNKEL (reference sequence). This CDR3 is CASSPGTGVYEQYV. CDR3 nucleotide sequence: TGTGCCAGCAGCCCGGGGACAGGGGTCTACGAGCAGTACGTC.

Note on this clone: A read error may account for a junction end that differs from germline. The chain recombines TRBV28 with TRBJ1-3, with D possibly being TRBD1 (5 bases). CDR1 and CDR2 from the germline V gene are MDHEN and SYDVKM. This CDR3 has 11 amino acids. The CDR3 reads CASSLFTDIIF. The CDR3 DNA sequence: TGTGCCAGCAGTTTATTCACGGACATTATTTTT.

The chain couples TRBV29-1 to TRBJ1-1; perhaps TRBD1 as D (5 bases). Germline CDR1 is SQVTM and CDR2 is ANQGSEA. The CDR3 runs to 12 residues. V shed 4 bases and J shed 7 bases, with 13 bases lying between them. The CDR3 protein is CSVVGQGVEAFF. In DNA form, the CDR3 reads TGCAGCGTTGTCGGGCAGGGTGTTGAAGCTTTCTTT.

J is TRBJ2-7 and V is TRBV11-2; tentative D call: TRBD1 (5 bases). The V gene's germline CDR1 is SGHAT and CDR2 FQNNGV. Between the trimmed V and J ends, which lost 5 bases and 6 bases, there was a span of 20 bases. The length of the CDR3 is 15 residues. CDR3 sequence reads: CASSADAGRSSEQYF. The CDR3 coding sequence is TGTGCCAGCAGCGCAGACGCAGGGCGCTCGAGCGAGCAGTACTTC.

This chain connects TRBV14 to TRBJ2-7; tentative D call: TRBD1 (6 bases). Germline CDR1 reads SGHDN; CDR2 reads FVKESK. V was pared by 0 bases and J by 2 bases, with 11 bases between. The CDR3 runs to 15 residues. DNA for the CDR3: TGTGCCAGCAGCCAAGAGGGGGCCTGGACCTACGAGCAGTACTTC. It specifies CASSQEGAWTYEQYF.

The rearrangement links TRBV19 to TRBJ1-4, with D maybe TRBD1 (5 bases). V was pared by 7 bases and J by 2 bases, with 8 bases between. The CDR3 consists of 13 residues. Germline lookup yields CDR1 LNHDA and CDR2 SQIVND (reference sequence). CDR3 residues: CASKPGTNEKLFF. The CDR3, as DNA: TGTGCCAGTAAGCCAGGGACTAATGAAAAACTGTTTTTT.

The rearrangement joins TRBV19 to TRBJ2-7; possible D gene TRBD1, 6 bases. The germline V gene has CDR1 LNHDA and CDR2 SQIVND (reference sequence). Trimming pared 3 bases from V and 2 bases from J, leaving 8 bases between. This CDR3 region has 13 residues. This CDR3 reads CASSMSGAYEQYF. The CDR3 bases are TGTGCCAGTAGTATGTCAGGGGCCTACGAGCAGTACTTC.

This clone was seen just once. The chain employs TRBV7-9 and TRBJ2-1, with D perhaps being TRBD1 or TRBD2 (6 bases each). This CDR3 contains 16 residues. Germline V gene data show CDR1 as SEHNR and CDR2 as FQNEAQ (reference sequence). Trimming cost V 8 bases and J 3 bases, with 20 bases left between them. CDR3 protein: CASGGMGARDYNEQFF. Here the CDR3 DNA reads TGTGCCAGCGGCGGGATGGGGGCAAGAGACTACAATGAGCAGTTCTTC.

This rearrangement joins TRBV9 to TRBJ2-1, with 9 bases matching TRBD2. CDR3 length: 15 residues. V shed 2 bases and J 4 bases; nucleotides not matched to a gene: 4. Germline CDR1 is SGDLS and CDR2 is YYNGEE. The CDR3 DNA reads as TGTGCCAGCAGCGTCAGCGGGGGGCATTACAATGAGCAGTTCTTC. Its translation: CASSVSGGHYNEQFF.

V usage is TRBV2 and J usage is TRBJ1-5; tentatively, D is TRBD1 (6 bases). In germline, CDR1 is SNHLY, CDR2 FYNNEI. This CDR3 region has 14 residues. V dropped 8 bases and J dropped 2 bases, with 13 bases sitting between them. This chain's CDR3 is CASGRDTGNQPQHF. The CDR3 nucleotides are TGTGCCAGCGGGCGGGACACGGGCAATCAGCCCCAGCATTTT.

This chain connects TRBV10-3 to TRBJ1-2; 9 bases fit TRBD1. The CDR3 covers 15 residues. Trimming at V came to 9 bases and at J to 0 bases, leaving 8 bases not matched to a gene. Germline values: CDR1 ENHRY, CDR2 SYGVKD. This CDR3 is CAITGTGKTNYGYTF. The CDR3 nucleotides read TGTGCCATAACCGGGACAGGGAAGACTAACTATGGCTACACCTTC.

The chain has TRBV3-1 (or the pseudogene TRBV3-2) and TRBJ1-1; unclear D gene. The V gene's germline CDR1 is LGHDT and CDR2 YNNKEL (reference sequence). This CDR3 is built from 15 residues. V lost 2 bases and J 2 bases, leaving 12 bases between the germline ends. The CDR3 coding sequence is TGTGCCAGCAGCCAACTTACAGTCCCAAACACTGAAGCTTTCTTT. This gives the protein CASSQLTVPNTEAFF.

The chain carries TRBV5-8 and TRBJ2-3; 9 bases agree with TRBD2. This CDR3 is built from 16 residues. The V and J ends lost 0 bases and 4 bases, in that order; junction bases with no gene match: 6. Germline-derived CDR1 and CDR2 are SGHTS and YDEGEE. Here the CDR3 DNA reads TGTGCCAGCAGCTTGGGACTAGCGGATGAGGCAGATACGCAGTATTTT. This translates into CASSLGLADEADTQYF. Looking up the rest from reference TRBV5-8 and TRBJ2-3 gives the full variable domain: EAGVTQSPTHLIKTRGQQATLRCSPISGHTSVYWYQQALGLGLQFLLWYDEGEERNRGNFPPRFSGRQFPNYSSELNVNALELEDSALYLCASSLGLADEADTQYFGPGTRLTVL.

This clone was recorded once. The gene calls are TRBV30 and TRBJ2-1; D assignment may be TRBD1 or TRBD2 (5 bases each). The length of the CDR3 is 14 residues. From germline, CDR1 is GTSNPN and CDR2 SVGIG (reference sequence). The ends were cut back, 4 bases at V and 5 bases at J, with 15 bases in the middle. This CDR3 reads CAWNRDPLHNEQFF. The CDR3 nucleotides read TGTGCCTGGAACCGGGACCCACTTCACAATGAGCAGTTCTTC.

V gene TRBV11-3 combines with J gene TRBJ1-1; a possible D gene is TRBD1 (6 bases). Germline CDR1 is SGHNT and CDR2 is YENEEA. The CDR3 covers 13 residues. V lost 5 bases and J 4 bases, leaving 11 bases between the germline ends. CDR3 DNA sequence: TGTGCCAGCAGCCCCAGGGGAGGCACTGAAGCTTTCTTT. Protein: CASSPRGGTEAFF.